This T cell receptor beta chain comes out of a study of T cell responses to AZD1222 COVID-19 vaccine. Study results and limitations: Baseline seropositivity occurred in only 5 to 7 AZD1222 recipients. Donors skewed white British and female; clonal diversity was possibly underestimated.

As for this clone: Its antigen is currently unknown.

Trimming left V 6 bases short and J 7 bases short, with 12 bases between. CDR3 length: 11 amino acids. CDR1 DFQATT and CDR2 SNEGSKA come from the germline V gene (reference sequence). Assay: immunoSEQ multiplex PCR; the TCRdb copy retains only in-frame clones and omits some. The data contain about 200,000 clones, approximately 94% of them singletons. The study pooled second doses at about 4 or about 12 weeks. This TCR was recovered from an adult who received the AZD1222 COVID-19 vaccine. Specimen: peripheral blood, collected 28 days after the second AZD1222 dose. The chain has TRBV20-1 and TRBJ1-2; D ambiguous. The CDR3: CSALPAAGYTF. CDR3 DNA sequence: TGCAGTGCGCTACCAGCGGCTGGCTACACCTTC.